The sequence of this T cell receptor beta chain was determined in a study of cytotoxic CD8 clonotypes in ibrutinib-treated CLL. Overall study context: After median approximately 74 months, roughly 14 stayed in remission, approximately twelve progressed; responses some 25 partial, 2 complete. Once treatment had gone on for a median of 12 months, range 6 to 36, response samples were drawn.

Study-wide points: Contraction or stability on treatment was seen for public clonotypes, which were uncommon.

Produced via immunoSEQ multiplex PCR; TCRdb's table is partial and in-frame only. The table has 15,000 or so clones, about 65% seen once. With respect to this clone: Its antigen is undetermined.

CDR3 length: 15 amino acids. Trimming removed 4 bases from V and 5 bases from J; junction bases left unmatched: 8. Germline assignment: CDR1 SGDLS and CDR2 YYNGEE. The TCR comes from a human donor with chronic lymphocytic leukemia. Sequenced here: PBMCs, sampled before ibrutinib treatment. The chain employs TRBV9 and TRBJ2-1, with 8 positions matching TRBD2. The chain's CDR3 is CASSFSGDFNNEQFF. CDR3 sequence (DNA): TGTGCCAGCAGCTTTAGCGGGGATTTTAACAATGAGCAGTTCTTC. The full variable domain, in which reference TRBV9 and TRBJ2-1 provide the parts outside the CDR3, is DSGVTQTPKHLITATGQRVTLRCSPRSGDLSVYWYQQSLDQGLQFLIQYYNGEERAKGNILERFSAQQFPDLHSELNLSSLELGDSALYFCASSFSGDFNNEQFFGPGTRLTVL.